A selection of T cell receptor beta chains follows, all from one sample in a study of cytomegalovirus exposure and HLA in healthy donors. Here immunoSEQ multiplex PCR was the method, and the copy in TCRdb shows in-frame clones only, minus some. Of fewer than 150,000 clones listed, 65% to 75% are singletons. Sequences were obtained from PBMCs. Every receptor here comes from a woman aged 45-65 years in good health and CMV-seropositive. The CDR3 runs from the conserved cysteine through the conserved F or W. D genes are given only for firm matches. Part of the rows lack a size; the others show once, few, many or a class for expanded clones.

>TRBV27|TRBJ1-3|13|-|-
CASRMLSGNTIYF
TGTGCCAGCCGAATGCTATCTGGAAACACCATATATTTT
>TRBV4-2|TRBJ2-7|14|-|TRBD2
CASSQEWSGRGQYF
TGTGCCAGCAGCCAAGAATGGTCAGGGAGGGGGCAGTACTTC
>TRBV7-2|TRBJ1-1|15|-|-
CASSLGAQGRAEAFF
TGTGCCAGCAGCTTAGGGGCCCAGGGTAGGGCTGAAGCTTTCTTT
>TRBV5-5|TRBJ2-7|16|-|-
CASSLVSGDLSYEQYF
TGTGCCAGCAGCTTGGTTAGCGGAGACCTCTCCTACGAGCAGTACTTC
>TRBV19|TRBJ2-3|16|-|TRBD2
CASSISLGLVTDTQYF
TGTGCCAGTAGTATTAGTTTAGGACTAGTCACAGATACGCAGTATTTT
>TRBV10-3|TRBJ1-1|15|-|-
CAVSPGLTLNTEAFF
TGTGCCGTCTCCCCGGGACTCACTTTGAACACTGAAGCTTTCTTT
>TRBV7-2|TRBJ1-3|17|-|TRBD1
CASSLDGTGGLGNTIYF
TGTGCCAGCAGCTTAGACGGGACAGGGGGTCTAGGAAACACCATATATTTT
>TRBV28|TRBJ1-5|15|-|-
CASTLQGVRGQPQHF
TGTGCCAGCACCCTACAGGGCGTCAGGGGTCAGCCCCAGCATTTT
>TRBV9|TRBJ1-3|15|few|TRBD1
CASSVWDSSGNTIYF
TGTGCCAGCAGCGTATGGGACAGCTCTGGAAACACCATATATTTT
>TRBV18|TRBJ2-7|15|-|-
CASSPPNQRSYEQYF
TGTGCCAGCTCACCACCCAATCAGCGCTCCTACGAGCAGTACTTC